Reported below is one T cell receptor (beta chain). The source of the sample is a study of technical replicates of blood from a few donors. Trimming removed 7 bases from V and 4 bases from J, with 20 bases in between. Germline V lookup: CDR1 SNHLY, CDR2 FYNNEI. The CDR3 is 15 residues long. Only in-frame clones appear in the TCRdb table, and some are missing; sequencing was by immunoSEQ multiplex PCR. The sample records roughly 97,000 clones, 90% to 97% being singletons. This TCR derives from a human donor in good health. Sequencing used T cells isolated from PBMCs. The V gene is TRBV2, the J gene TRBJ2-7; possible D gene TRBD2, 5 bases. Here the CDR3 DNA reads TGTGCCAGCATTCTATTAAGCGGACCCCAATACGAGCAGTACTTC. It specifies CASILLSGPQYEQYF.